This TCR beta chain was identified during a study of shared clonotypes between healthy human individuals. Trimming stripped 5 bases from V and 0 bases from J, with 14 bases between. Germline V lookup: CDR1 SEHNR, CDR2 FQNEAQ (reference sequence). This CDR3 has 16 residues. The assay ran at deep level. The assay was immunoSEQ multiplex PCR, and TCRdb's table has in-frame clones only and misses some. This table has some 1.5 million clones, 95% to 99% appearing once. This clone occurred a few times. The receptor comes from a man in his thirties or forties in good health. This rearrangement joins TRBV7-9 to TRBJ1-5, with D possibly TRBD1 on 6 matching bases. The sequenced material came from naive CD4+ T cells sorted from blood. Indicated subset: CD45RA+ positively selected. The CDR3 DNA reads TGTGCCAGCAGCCCCCTGGGGGCAGATAGCAATCAGCCCCAGCATTTT. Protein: CASSPLGADSNQPQHF. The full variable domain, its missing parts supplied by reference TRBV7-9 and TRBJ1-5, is DTGVSQNPRHKITKRGQNVTFRCDPISEHNRLYWYRQTLGQGPEFLTYFQNEAQLEKSRLLSDRFSAERPKGSFSTLEIQRTEQGDSAMYLCASSPLGADSNQPQHFGDGTRLSIL.